This T cell receptor beta chain was sequenced in a study of metastatic and nonmetastatic thyroid tumors. On the study more broadly: Malignant and benign thyroid patients had repertoires compared in peripheral blood and tumor or nodule tissue. Study-wide results and caveats: Malignant thyroid tumors reportedly exceeded benign nodules significantly in TCR beta diversity, with the difference appearing in blood and tumor.

Every patient underwent thyroid surgery untreated. The CDR3 covers 16 residues. Germline assignment: CDR1 SNHLY and CDR2 FYNNEI. This clone came up many times. The antigen remains undetermined. This may be a read error: a much more frequent sequence differs by one nucleotide. Authors' methods: A classifier of distant metastasis in papillary thyroid cancer was built from CDR3 differences (across clinicopathological groups). TCRdb called clones again from the PCR reads with MiXCR. TCRdb, not the original authors, processed these V and J calls. This sample has around 34,000 clones, with 25% to 30% found just once.

This TCR derives from a female donor with papillary thyroid cancer or a benign thyroid nodule (not recorded which). Some clones in this sample may be carry-over from other donors' samples. The sample was blood. The V and J genes are TRBV2 and TRBJ2-1; the match to TRBD1 covers 8 bases. The CDR3 loop reads CAGSDSNRGSWDEQFF. The DNA of the CDR3 is TGTGCCGGCAGTGACTCAAACAGGGGGTCTTGGGATGAGCAGTTCTTC.